Sequencing of this T cell receptor (beta chain) was carried out in a study of cytomegalovirus exposure and HLA in healthy donors. Study conclusions and caveats: Judged likely to be a sequencing artifact was a cluster of highly shared sequence variants.

Primers included in the PCR were 60 Vbeta and 13 Jbeta primers. The protocol was immunoSEQ multiplex PCR, while the TCRdb copy is restricted to in-frame clones and leaves out a portion. The table lists about 79,000 clones, 70% to 80% of them singletons, with more than 8.5% in the top ten. This clone has a single count. Its antigen is unidentified. Trimming left V 4 bases short and J 3 bases short, with 16 bases between. The V gene's germline CDR1 is SGHVS and CDR2 FQNEAQ. There are 15 residues in the CDR3. Material for sequencing was PBMCs. This clonotype originated in a man aged 35-49 years in good health and CMV-seropositive. The V call is TRBV7-8, the J call TRBJ2-7; possible D gene TRBD1, 6 bases. CDR3 protein: CASSSPPGQIYEQYF. CDR3 nucleotides: TGTGCCAGCAGCTCTCCTCCGGGACAAATCTACGAGCAGTACTTC.